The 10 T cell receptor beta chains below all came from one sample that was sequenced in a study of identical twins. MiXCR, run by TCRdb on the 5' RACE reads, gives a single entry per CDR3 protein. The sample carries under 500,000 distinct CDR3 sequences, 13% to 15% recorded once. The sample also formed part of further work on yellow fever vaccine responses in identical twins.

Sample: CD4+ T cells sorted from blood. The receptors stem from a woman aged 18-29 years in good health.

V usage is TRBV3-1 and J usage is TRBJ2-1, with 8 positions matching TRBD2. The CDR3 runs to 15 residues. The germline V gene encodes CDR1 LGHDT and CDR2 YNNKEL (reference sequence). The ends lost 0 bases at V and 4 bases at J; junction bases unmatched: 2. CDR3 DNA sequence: TGTGCCAGCAGCCAAGAAGGCGGGGGGTACAATGAGCAGTTCTTC. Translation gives CASSQEGGGYNEQFF.

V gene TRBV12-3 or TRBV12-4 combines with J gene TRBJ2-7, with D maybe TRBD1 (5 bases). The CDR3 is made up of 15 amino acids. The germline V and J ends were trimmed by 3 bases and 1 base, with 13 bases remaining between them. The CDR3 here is CASSFLQGMSYEQYF. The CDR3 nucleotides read TGTGCCAGCAGTTTTTTGCAGGGTATGTCCTACGAGCAGTACTTC.

The CDR3 nucleotides read TGCAGTGCTGGCTCGGGAACTGACACTGAAGCTTTCTTT. It yields the protein CSAGSGTDTEAFF. This chain uses TRBV20-1 with TRBJ1-1; D call uncertain. CDR1 DFQATT and CDR2 SNEGSKA come from the germline V gene (reference sequence). V shed 5 bases and J shed 3 bases, with 13 bases lying between them. This CDR3 spans 13 amino acids.

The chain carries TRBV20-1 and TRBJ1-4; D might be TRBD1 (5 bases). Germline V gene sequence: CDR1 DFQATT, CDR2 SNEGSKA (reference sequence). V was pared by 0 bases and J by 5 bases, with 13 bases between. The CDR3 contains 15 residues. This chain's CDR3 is CSARDLRASNEKLFF. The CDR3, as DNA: TGCAGTGCTAGAGACCTCAGGGCCTCAAATGAAAAACTGTTTTTT.

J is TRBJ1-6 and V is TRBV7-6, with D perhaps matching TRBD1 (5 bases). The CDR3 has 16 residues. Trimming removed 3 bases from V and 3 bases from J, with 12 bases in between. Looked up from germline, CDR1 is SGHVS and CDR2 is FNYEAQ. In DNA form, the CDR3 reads TGTGCCAGCAGCTTTGCGAGGCAGGGCTATAATTCACCCCTCCACTTT. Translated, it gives CASSFARQGYNSPLHF.

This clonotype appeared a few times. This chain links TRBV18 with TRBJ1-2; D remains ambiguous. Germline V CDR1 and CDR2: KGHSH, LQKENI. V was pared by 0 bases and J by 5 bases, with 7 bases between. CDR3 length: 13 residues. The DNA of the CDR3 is TGTGCCAGCTCACCACCGACCCGTTATGGCTACACCTTC. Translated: CASSPPTRYGYTF.

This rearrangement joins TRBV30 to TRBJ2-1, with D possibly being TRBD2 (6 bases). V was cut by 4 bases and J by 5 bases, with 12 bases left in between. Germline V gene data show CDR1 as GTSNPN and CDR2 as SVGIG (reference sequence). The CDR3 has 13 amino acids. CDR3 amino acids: CAWNGGANNEQFF. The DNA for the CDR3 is TGTGCCTGGAACGGCGGGGCAAACAATGAGCAGTTCTTC.

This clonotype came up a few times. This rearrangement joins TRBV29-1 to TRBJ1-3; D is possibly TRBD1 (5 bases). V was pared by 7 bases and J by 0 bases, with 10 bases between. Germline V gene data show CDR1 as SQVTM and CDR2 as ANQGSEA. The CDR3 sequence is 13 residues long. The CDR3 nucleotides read TGCAGCGCTCGGACAAACTCTGGAAACACCATATATTTT. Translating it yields CSARTNSGNTIYF.

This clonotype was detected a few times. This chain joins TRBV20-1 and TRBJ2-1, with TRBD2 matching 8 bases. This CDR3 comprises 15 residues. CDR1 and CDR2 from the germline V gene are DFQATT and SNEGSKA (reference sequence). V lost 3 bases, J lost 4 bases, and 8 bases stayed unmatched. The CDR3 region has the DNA TGCAGTGCTAGCGGGAGGGCAAGATCTTACAATGAGCAGTTCTTC. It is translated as CSASGRARSYNEQFF.

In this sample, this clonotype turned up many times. The CDR3 spells CASRLTGGSNGYTF. The CDR3 coding sequence is TGTGCCAGCAGGCTGACAGGGGGGAGCAATGGCTACACCTTC. The chain couples TRBV3-1 to TRBJ1-2, with TRBD1 matching over 9 bases. CDR1 LGHDT and CDR2 YNNKEL come from the germline V gene (reference sequence). CDR3 length: 14 amino acids. The J segment lost 6 bases and the V segment lost 6 bases, leaving 8 bases of the junction unmatched.